These T cell receptor beta chains were read from a single sample in a study of T cell responses to AZD1222 COVID-19 vaccine. Method: immunoSEQ multiplex PCR; TCRdb's copy keeps in-frame clones and lacks some. The profile covers about 130,000 clones, with roughly 92% appearing a single time and 0.85% to 1.3% taken by the ten largest. Source: peripheral blood, taken 28 days after the second AZD1222 dose. These receptors were obtained from an adult who received the AZD1222 COVID-19 vaccine. Each CDR3 is given with its conserved first and last residue. A D gene is named only where the DNA matches it firmly.

>TRBV6-1|NA|17|TRBJ2-3
TGTGCCAGCAGGGAACGAGGGGGACTACTAAGCACAGATACGCAGTATTTT
CASRERGGLLSTDTQYF
>TRBV7-9|TRBD1|14|TRBJ2-3
TGTGCCAGCAGCCCCGGACAGGGTCGAGATACGCAGTATTTT
CASSPGQGRDTQYF
>TRBV19|TRBD1|15|TRBJ2-7
TGTGCCAGTAGTCCCGGGACAGGGACCGGGTTCGAGCAGTACTTC
CASSPGTGTGFEQYF
>TRBV7-3|NA|16|TRBJ2-2
TGTGCCAGCAGCGTACGGAGGGATACAGGGACCGGGGAGCTGTTTTTT
CASSVRRDTGTGELFF
>TRBV5-6|TRBD1|14|TRBJ1-5
TGTGCCAGCAGCATAGACAGGGAAAATCAGCCCCAGCATTTT
CASSIDRENQPQHF
>TRBV5-4|TRBD1|16|TRBJ2-3
TGTGCCAGCAGCACCGGGACAGACGTTTCCACAGATACGCAGTATTTT
CASSTGTDVSTDTQYF
>TRBV19|NA|14|TRBJ1-6
TGTGCCAGTACCGTGGGTCGGCAAAATTCACCCCTCCACTTT
CASTVGRQNSPLHF
>TRBV28|NA|14|TRBJ1-3
TGTGCCAGCAGACCTACAGGGTTCGGAAACACCATATATTTT
CASRPTGFGNTIYF
>TRBV5-1|NA|13|TRBJ2-7
TGCGCCAGCAGCTTGGCAGGTATCTACGAGCAGTACTTC
CASSLAGIYEQYF
>TRBV3-1/TRBV3-2|NA|14|TRBJ1-1
TGTGCCAGCAGCCTTACTTGGAGGAACACTGAAGCTTTCTTT
CASSLTWRNTEAFF
>TRBV2|TRBD1|13|TRBJ2-1
TGTGCCAGCAGTGGACAGGGGGGGACCGAGCAGTTCTTC
CASSGQGGTEQFF
>TRBV6-6|NA|14|TRBJ1-5
TGTGCCAGCAGATTAGGACAGATCAATCAGCCCCAGCATTTT
CASRLGQINQPQHF
>TRBV7-2|NA|14|TRBJ1-1
TGTGCCAGCAGCTTAGCGTCGGGGAACACTGAAGCTTTCTTT
CASSLASGNTEAFF
>TRBV29-1|NA|13|TRBJ2-7
TGCAGCGTTGAATCGATTGAGAGGGGCGAGCAGTACTTC
CSVESIERGEQYF
>TRBV5-5|NA|12|TRBJ2-7
TGTGCCAGCAGTTTGAAAGGACAGATCTATGACTTC
CASSLKGQIYDF
>TRBV7-3|NA|15|TRBJ2-5
TGTGCCAGCAGCTTGGTCGGGGACGCTCAAGAGACCCAGTACTTC
CASSLVGDAQETQYF
>TRBV18|NA|15|TRBJ2-2
TGTGCCAGCTCTGCTCAAATAGGGGACACCGGGGAGCTGTTTTTT
CASSAQIGDTGELFF
>TRBV4-2|NA|13|TRBJ1-3
TGTGCCAGCAGCCAACTCTCTGGAAACACCATATATTTT
CASSQLSGNTIYF
>TRBV30|NA|12|TRBJ2-5
TGTGCCTGGAGTTGGGGTGGAGAGACCCAGTACTTC
CAWSWGGETQYF
>TRBV27|NA|14|TRBJ2-2
TGTGCCAGCAGAATGTCGCGGGACTTCGGGGAGCTGTTTTTT
CASRMSRDFGELFF
>TRBV5-1|NA|14|TRBJ2-5
TGCGCCAGCAGCTTGGTTCTTCAGCAAGAGACCCAGTACTTC
CASSLVLQQETQYF
>TRBV10-1|TRBD1|14|TRBJ2-5
TGCGCCAGCAGTGTCGGGACAGAGCGGGAGACCCAGTACTTC
CASSVGTERETQYF
>TRBV3-1/TRBV3-2|NA|14|TRBJ1-1
TGTGCCAGCAGCCCCGCGGGGGTGAACACTGAAGCTTTCTTT
CASSPAGVNTEAFF
>TRBV11-2|TRBD2|13|TRBJ2-7
TGTGCCAGCAGCACGGGACTAGGTTTCGAGCAGTACTTC
CASSTGLGFEQYF
>TRBV5-8|TRBD2|14|TRBJ2-1
TGTGCCAGCAGCTTGGAACGGACTAGGAATGAGCAGTTCTTC
CASSLERTRNEQFF
>TRBV28|TRBD1|13|TRBJ1-3
TGTGCCAGCGATGACAGGGCTAGAAACACCATATATTTT
CASDDRARNTIYF
>TRBV25-1|NA|15|TRBJ2-1
TGTGCCAGCAGTGAGTTCGCAGGGTCGGGCGATGAGCAGTTCTTC
CASSEFAGSGDEQFF
>TRBV5-1|TRBD1|15|TRBJ2-5
TGCGCCAGCAGCCCTGGACAGGGAACACAAGAGACCCAGTACTTC
CASSPGQGTQETQYF
>TRBV13|NA|14|TRBJ1-2
TGTGCCAGCAGCTTAGATCGGCAGGTCTATGGCTACACCTTC
CASSLDRQVYGYTF